This paragraph covers one T cell receptor beta chain sequence. Its target is not known. It was with 60 Vbeta and 13 Jbeta primers that the PCR ran. The data were produced by immunoSEQ multiplex PCR, yet TCRdb's version contains in-frame clones alone and is incomplete. The sample records a few hundred thousand clones, 70% to 80% being singletons. Germline V CDR1 and CDR2: GTSNPN, SVGIG (reference sequence). CDR3 size: 14 residues. Unmatched junction bases numbered 9, after V lost 4 bases and J lost 7 bases. The sample is drawn from a study of cytomegalovirus exposure and HLA in healthy donors. Study outcomes and limitations: Most CMV-associated TCR beta chains appeared HLA-restricted in a later analysis.

The specimen sequenced was PBMCs. The chain has TRBV30 and TRBJ1-2; 10 bases match TRBD1. This receptor was obtained from a young woman in good health and CMV-seronegative. The CDR3 nucleotides are TGTGCCTGGAAGGGACAGGGGCCTTCCGCTGGCTACACCTTC. Protein sequence: CAWKGQGPSAGYTF.